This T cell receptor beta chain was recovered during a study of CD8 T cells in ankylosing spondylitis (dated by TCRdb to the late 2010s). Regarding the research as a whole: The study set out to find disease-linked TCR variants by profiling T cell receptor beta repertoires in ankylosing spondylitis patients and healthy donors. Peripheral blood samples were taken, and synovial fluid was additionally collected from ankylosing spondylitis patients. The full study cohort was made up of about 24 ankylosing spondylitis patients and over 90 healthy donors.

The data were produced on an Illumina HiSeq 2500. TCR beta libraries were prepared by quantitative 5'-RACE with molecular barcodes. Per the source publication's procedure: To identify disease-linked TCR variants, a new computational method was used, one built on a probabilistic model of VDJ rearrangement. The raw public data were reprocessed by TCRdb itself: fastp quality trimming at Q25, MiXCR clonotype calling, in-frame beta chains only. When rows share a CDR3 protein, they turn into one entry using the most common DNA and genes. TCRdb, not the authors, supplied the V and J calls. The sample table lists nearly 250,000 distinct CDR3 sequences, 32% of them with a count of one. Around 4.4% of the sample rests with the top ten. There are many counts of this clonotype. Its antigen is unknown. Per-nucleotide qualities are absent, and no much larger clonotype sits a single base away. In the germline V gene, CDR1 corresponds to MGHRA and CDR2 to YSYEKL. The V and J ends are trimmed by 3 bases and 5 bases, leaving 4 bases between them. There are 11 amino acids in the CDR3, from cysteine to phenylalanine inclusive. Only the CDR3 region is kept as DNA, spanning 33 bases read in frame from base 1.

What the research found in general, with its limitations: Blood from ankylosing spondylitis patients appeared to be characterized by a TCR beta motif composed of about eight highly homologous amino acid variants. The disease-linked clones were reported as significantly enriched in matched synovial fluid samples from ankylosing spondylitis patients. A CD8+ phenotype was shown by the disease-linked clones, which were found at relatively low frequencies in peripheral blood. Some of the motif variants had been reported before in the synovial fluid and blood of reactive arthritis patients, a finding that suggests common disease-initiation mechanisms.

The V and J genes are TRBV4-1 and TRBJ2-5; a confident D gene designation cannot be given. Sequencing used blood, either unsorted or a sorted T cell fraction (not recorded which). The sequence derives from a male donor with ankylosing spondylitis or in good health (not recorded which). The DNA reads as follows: TGCGCCAGCAGCCAGGAGGAGACCCAGTACTTC. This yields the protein CASSQEETQYF.